This TCR beta chain was retrieved from a study of CD4+ T cells in melanoma. Assay: immunoSEQ multiplex PCR; the TCRdb copy retains only in-frame clones and omits some. The repertoire includes under 10,000 clones, about 78% of them detected once, and about 24% sits in the top ten. Regarding this clone: Its antigen is currently unknown.

Study-level findings and limits: Reportedly, melanoma neoantigen-specific CD4+ T cells showed varied differentiation states.

CDR1 GTSNPN and CDR2 SVGIG come from the germline V gene (reference sequence). Trimming took 3 bases from V and 2 from J; bases not matched to a gene: 4. The CDR3 totals 15 residues. This receptor was identified in a human donor with melanoma. The sequenced sample consisted of tumor tissue. This chain connects TRBV30 to TRBJ2-3; TRBD2 matches 11 bases. The CDR3 DNA reads as TGTGCCTGGAGGGCTAGCGGGGGGTACACAGATACGCAGTATTTT. It yields the protein CAWRASGGYTDTQYF. The full variable domain, its missing parts supplied by reference TRBV30 and TRBJ2-3, is SQTIHQWPATLVQPVGSPLSLECTVEGTSNPNLYWYRQAAGRGLQLLFYSVGIGQISSEVPQNLSASRPQDRQFILSSKKLLLSDSGFYLCAWRASGGYTDTQYFGPGTRLTVL.